The source of this TCR beta chain is a study of CD8+ T cells in alopecia areata. The CDR3 runs 14 residues. The ends were cut back, 5 bases at V and 2 bases at J, with 12 bases in the middle. Looked up from germline, CDR1 is PRHDT and CDR2 is FYEKMQ (reference sequence). Sequencing templates came from extracted RNA that was reverse transcribed into cDNA. Assay used: immunoSEQ multiplex PCR; TCRdb lists only in-frame clones, some missing. The sample has tens of thousands of clones; approximately 70% are singletons. Specified treatment: oral pan-JAK inhibitor, 5-10 mg twice daily. This specimen consisted of CD8+ T cells sorted from blood, obtained between weeks 44 and 45, from a patient treated with tofacitinib. The chain recombines TRBV13 with TRBJ2-5, with D perhaps assigned TRBD1 or TRBD2 (5 bases each). The clonotype was recovered from a human donor with alopecia areata. For the CDR3, the DNA is TGTGCCAGCAGCCCTAGACAGCGGCAAGAGACCCAGTACTTC. Translating gives CASSPRQRQETQYF.